The next 15 T cell receptor beta chains were all read from a single sample in a study of blood T cells in healthy people across ages. A second PCR, run for about 7 to 12 cycles, used a sample-barcoded 5' primer plus a J-beta primer mix. Via MiXCR, TCRdb re-called the 5' RACE reads, giving one row per CDR3 protein. The data show about 1,000,000 distinct CDR3 sequences, under 45% seen once. The sample consisted of blood. These receptor sequences come from a woman aged 60-75 years in good health.

The J gene is TRBJ2-7, the V gene TRBV30; unclear D gene. The germline V and J ends were trimmed by 4 bases and 0 bases, with 13 bases remaining between them. Germline V CDR1 and CDR2: GTSNPN, SVGIG (reference sequence). The CDR3 has 14 residues. CDR3 DNA: TGTGCCTGGATGGAGCCTAGGGCCTCCTACGAGCAGTACTTC. It yields the protein CAWMEPRASYEQYF. The whole variable domain, filled in from reference TRBV30 and TRBJ2-7, reads SQTIHQWPATLVQPVGSPLSLECTVEGTSNPNLYWYRQAAGRGLQLLFYSVGIGQISSEVPQNLSASRPQDRQFILSSKKLLLSDSGFYLCAWMEPRASYEQYFGPGTRLTVT.

This chain joins TRBV10-3 and TRBJ2-5; no clear D gene. The CDR3 is 12 residues long. V was cut by 0 bases and J by 4 bases, with 3 bases left in between. Per germline, CDR1 ENHRY and CDR2 SYGVKD. CDR3 DNA: TGTGCCATCAGTGAGTCGATAGAGACCCAGTACTTC. Amino acids: CAISESIETQYF.

This clonotype was counted only a few times. The gene calls are TRBV7-2 and TRBJ2-5, with a tentative D call TRBD1 (6 bases). The CDR3 extends over 14 amino acids. V dropped 1 base and J dropped 7 bases, with 13 bases sitting between them. CDR1 SGHTA and CDR2 FQGNSA come from the germline V gene. The CDR3 sequence is CASSLEDSRPTQYF. CDR3 bases: TGTGCCAGCAGCTTAGAGGACAGCCGCCCGACCCAGTACTTC.

The rearrangement links TRBV5-5 to TRBJ1-6, with no clear D. This CDR3 comprises 15 residues. Germline assignment: CDR1 SGHKS and CDR2 YYEKEE (reference sequence). V gave up 0 bases and J gave up 8 bases, with 12 bases separating them. Here the CDR3 reads CASSLGTSAHSPLHF. CDR3 nucleotides: TGTGCCAGCAGCTTGGGGACGTCGGCCCATTCACCCCTCCACTTT.

This clonotype showed up just a few times. The rearrangement joins TRBV9 to TRBJ1-2; D may be TRBD1 (6 bases). From germline, CDR1 is SGDLS and CDR2 YYNGEE. V lost 5 bases to trimming and J lost 4 bases, with 15 bases between them. This CDR3 contains 14 residues. The CDR3 DNA reads as TGTGCCAGCAGTGGGGGCCCGCAGGGCTATGGCTACACCTTC. Translated, it gives CASSGGPQGYGYTF.

The chain combines TRBV6-2 or TRBV6-3 with TRBJ1-1, with D tentatively TRBD1 (5 bases). The CDR3 consists of 13 residues. The V gene's germline CDR1 is MNHEY and CDR2 SVGEGT. The V and J ends lost 7 bases and 4 bases respectively, with 13 bases between them. CDR3 loop: CASTGLLGTEAFF. CDR3 DNA sequence: TGTGCCAGCACAGGGTTGTTGGGCACTGAAGCTTTCTTT.

J is TRBJ1-2 and V is TRBV5-1, with D possibly TRBD1 on 6 matching bases. CDR1 and CDR2 from the germline V gene are SGHRS and YFSETQ. Deletions cut 4 bases from V and 8 bases from J, with 24 bases between. CDR3 length: 16 amino acids. CDR3 in DNA: TGCGCCAGCAGCGCCGGGACAACCAACGCCGGGGGCGGCTACACCTTC. Translated, it gives CASSAGTTNAGGGYTF. The variable domain in full, completed from reference TRBV5-1 and TRBJ1-2, reads KAGVTQTPRYLIKTRGQQVTLSCSPISGHRSVSWYQQTPGQGLQFLFEYFSETQRNKGNFPGRFSGRQFSNSRSEMNVSTLELGDSALYLCASSAGTTNAGGGYTFGSGTRLTVV.

This clonotype was seen a few times. The V and J genes are TRBV6-2 or TRBV6-3 and TRBJ2-1; 8 bases fit TRBD2. The J segment lost 4 bases and the V segment lost 2 bases, leaving 4 bases of the junction unmatched. CDR1 and CDR2 from the germline V gene are MNHEY and SVGEGT. The length of the CDR3 is 15 residues. The CDR3 DNA follows: TGTGCCAGCAGTTACCCTAGCGGGCGATACAATGAGCAGTTCTTC. Protein product: CASSYPSGRYNEQFF.

The chain has TRBV14 and TRBJ2-7; 8 bases fit TRBD1. CDR1 SGHDN and CDR2 FVKESK come from the germline V gene. The CDR3 contains 15 residues. V lost 4 bases and J lost 4; bases outside the gene matches: 9. DNA of the CDR3: TGTGCCAGCAGCCCCTGGACAGGGATGGATTACGAGCAGTACTTC. Its protein is CASSPWTGMDYEQYF.

The CDR3 protein is CASSQGRENSYEQYF. The DNA for the CDR3 is TGTGCCAGCAGCCAAGGACGGGAGAACTCCTACGAGCAGTACTTC. The chain joins TRBV4-2 to TRBJ2-7, with D perhaps TRBD2 (6 bases). V lost 1 base and J lost 0, with 10 bases in between. This CDR3 is built from 15 residues. Germline V gene data show CDR1 as LGHNA and CDR2 as YNFKEQ.

V usage is TRBV9 and J usage is TRBJ2-5; the match to TRBD2 covers 13 bases. The DNA matches TRBJ2-7 better at its end, which makes the J call doubtful. The CDR3 consists of 16 residues. CDR1 is SGDLS and CDR2 is YYNGEE in the germline V gene. The CDR3 is CASSGIGTSGAYEQYF. The CDR3 nucleotides are TGTGCCAGCAGTGGAATAGGGACTAGCGGGGCCTACGAGCAGTACTTC.

The chain uses TRBV5-1 and TRBJ2-1; 9 bases map to TRBD1. Trimming took 0 bases from V and 9 from J; bases not matched to a gene: 10. The germline V gene encodes CDR1 SGHRS and CDR2 YFSETQ. The CDR3 has 16 residues. CDR3 DNA sequence: TGCGCCAGCAGCTTGGGATCGAGGGACAGGGTCGGTGAGCAGTTCTTC. Its translation: CASSLGSRDRVGEQFF.

This sequence joins TRBV5-1 and TRBJ2-1; possibly TRBD1 or TRBD2 for D (6 bases each). Trimming stripped 4 bases from V and 7 bases from J, with 15 bases between. This CDR3 is built from 14 residues. Germline-derived CDR1 and CDR2 are SGHRS and YFSETQ. DNA for the CDR3: TGCGCCAGCAGCCCGGGCGGGACATCAAATGAGCAGTTCTTC. Amino acid sequence: CASSPGGTSNEQFF.

The chain carries TRBV11-2 and TRBJ2-3; 7 bases align to TRBD1. V lost 6 bases and J lost 4; bases outside the gene matches: 13. The CDR3 sequence is 16 residues long. Germline CDR1 reads SGHAT; CDR2 reads FQNNGV. This CDR3 is CASRSPGQSRADTQYF. In DNA form, the CDR3 reads TGTGCCAGCAGATCACCGGGACAGTCAAGGGCAGATACGCAGTATTTT.

In its sample, this clonotype was seen a few times. This chain links TRBV5-1 with TRBJ2-1; 12 nucleotides line up with TRBD2. CDR3 length: 18 amino acids. CDR1 is SGHRS, CDR2 YFSETQ, per germline. Losses at the gene ends were 2 bases for V and 4 bases for J; bases not matched to a gene: 10. The CDR3 DNA reads as TGCGCCAGCAGCTTCAGGGCGACCGGACTAGCGGGGTACAATGAGCAGTTCTTC. Translated, it gives CASSFRATGLAGYNEQFF. Full variable domain (rest looked up from reference TRBV5-1 and TRBJ2-1): KAGVTQTPRYLIKTRGQQVTLSCSPISGHRSVSWYQQTPGQGLQFLFEYFSETQRNKGNFPGRFSGRQFSNSRSEMNVSTLELGDSALYLCASSFRATGLAGYNEQFFGPGTRLTVL.